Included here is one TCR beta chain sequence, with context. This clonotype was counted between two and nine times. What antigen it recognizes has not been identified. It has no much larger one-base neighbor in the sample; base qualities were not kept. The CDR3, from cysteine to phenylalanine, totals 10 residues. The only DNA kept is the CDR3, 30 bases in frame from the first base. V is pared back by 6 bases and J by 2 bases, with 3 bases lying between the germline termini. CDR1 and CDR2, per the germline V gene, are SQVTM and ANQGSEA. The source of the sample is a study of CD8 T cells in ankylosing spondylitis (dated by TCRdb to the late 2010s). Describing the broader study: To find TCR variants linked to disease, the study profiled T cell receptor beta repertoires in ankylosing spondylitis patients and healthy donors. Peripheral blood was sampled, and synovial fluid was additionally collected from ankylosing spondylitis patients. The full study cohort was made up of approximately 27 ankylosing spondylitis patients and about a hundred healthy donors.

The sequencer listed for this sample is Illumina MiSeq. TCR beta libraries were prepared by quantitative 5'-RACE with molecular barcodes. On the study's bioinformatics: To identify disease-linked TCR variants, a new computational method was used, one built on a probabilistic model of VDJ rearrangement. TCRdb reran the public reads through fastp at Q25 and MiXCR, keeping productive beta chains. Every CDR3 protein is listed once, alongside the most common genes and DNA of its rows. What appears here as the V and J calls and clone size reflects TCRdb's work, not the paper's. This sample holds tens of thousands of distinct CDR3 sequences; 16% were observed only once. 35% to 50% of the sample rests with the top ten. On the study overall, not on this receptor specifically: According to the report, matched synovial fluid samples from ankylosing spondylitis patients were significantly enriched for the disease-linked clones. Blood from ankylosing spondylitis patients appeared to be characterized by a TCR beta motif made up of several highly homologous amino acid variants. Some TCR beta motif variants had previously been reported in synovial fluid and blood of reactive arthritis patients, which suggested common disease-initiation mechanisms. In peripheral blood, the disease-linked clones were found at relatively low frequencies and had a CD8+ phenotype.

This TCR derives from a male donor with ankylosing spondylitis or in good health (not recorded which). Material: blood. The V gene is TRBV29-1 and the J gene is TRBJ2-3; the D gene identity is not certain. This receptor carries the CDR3 CSVDTDTQYF. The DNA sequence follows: TGCAGCGTAGACACAGATACGCAGTATTTT.